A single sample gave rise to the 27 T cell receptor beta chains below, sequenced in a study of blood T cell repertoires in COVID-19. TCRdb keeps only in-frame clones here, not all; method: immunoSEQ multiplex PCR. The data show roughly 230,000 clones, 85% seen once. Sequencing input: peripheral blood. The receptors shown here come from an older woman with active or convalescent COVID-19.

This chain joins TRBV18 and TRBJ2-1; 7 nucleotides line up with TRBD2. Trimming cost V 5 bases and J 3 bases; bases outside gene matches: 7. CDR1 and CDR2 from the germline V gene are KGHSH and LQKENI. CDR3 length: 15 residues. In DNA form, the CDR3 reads TGTGCCAGCTCAACCGCCGCTAGCGGCTACAATGAGCAGTTCTTC. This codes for CASSTAASGYNEQFF.

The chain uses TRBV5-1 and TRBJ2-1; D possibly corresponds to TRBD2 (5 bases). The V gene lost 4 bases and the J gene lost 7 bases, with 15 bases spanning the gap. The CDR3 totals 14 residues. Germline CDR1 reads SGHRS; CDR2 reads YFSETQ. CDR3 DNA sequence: TGCGCCAGCAGCAACCCCGTTTCGGGGAATGAGCAGTTCTTC. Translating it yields CASSNPVSGNEQFF.

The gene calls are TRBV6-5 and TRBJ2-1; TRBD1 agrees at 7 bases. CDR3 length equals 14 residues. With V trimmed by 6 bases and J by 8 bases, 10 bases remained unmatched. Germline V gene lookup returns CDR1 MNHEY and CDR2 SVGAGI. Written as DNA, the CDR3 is TGTGCCAGCAGGGCCCTAAGACAGGGATATGAGCAGTTCTTC. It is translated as CASRALRQGYEQFF.

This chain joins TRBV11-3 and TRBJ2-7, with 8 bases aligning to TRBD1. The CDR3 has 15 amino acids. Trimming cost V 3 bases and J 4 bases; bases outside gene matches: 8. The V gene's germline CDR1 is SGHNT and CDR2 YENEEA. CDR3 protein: CASSFLGTGDYEQYF. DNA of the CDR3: TGTGCCAGCAGCTTTCTCGGGACAGGTGATTACGAGCAGTACTTC.

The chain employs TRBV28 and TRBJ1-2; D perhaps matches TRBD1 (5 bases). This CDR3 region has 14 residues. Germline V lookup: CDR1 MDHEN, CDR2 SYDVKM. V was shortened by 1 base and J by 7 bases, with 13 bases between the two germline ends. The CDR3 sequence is CASSLLRGMGGYTF. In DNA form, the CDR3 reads TGTGCCAGCAGTTTATTAAGGGGCATGGGTGGCTACACCTTC.

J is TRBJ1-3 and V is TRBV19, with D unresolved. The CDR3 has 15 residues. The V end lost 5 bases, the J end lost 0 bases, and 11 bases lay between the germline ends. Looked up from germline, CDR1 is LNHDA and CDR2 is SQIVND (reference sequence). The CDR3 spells CASSSRLSSGNTIYF. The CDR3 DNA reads TGTGCCAGTAGTTCCAGACTGAGCTCTGGAAACACCATATATTTT.

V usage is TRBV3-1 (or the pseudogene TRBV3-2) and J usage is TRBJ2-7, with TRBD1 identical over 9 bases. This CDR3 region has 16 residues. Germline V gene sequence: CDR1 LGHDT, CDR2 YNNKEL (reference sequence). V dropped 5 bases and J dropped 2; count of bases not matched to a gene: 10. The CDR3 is CASSNPGQGFAYEQYV. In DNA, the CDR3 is TGTGCCAGCAGCAACCCGGGACAGGGATTTGCCTACGAGCAGTACGTC.

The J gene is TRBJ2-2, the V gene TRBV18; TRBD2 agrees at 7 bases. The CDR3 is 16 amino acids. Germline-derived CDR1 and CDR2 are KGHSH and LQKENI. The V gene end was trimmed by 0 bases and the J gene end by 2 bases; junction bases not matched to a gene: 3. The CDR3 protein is CASSPPTSRNTGELFF. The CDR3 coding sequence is TGTGCCAGCTCACCACCGACTAGCCGAAACACCGGGGAGCTGTTTTTT.

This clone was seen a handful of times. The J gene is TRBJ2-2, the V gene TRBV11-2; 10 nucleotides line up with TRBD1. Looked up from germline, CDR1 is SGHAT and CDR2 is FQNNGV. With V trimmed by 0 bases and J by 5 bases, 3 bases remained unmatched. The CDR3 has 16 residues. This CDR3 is CASSLEPGQGTGELFF. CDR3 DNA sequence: TGTGCCAGCAGCTTAGAACCGGGACAGGGGACCGGGGAGCTGTTTTTT.

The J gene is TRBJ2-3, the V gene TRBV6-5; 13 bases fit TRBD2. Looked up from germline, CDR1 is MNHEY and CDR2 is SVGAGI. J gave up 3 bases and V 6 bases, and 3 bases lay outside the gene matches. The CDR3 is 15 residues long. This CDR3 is CASRTGLAGTDTQYF. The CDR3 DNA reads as TGTGCCAGCAGAACGGGACTAGCGGGAACAGATACGCAGTATTTT.

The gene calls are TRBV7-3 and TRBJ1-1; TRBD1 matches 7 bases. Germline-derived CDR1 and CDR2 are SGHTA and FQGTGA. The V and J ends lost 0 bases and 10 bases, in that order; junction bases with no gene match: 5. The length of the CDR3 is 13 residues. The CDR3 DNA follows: TGTGCCAGCAGCTTAACTGAGGGGGCCGGAGCTTTCTTT. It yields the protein CASSLTEGAGAFF.

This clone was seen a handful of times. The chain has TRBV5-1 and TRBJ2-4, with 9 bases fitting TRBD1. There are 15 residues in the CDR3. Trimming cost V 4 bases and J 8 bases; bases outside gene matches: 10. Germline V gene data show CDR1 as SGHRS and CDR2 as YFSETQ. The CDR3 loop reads CASSITGTGRDIQYF. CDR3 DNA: TGCGCCAGCAGCATCACCGGGACAGGGAGGGACATTCAGTACTTC.

CDR3 coding DNA: TGCGCCAGCAGTGACGGCGGGAGCGCAGATACGCAGTATTTT. It translates to CASSDGGSADTQYF. V gene TRBV10-1 combines with J gene TRBJ2-3, with TRBD2 matching over 7 bases. V lost 3 bases, J lost 4 bases, and 4 bases stayed unmatched. The CDR3 is made up of 14 amino acids. From germline, CDR1 is WNHNN and CDR2 SYGVQD (reference sequence).

The CDR3 loop is CASSEARVQPQHF. The DNA of the CDR3 is TGTGCCAGCAGTGAAGCGAGGGTACAGCCCCAGCATTTT. The chain is built from TRBV6-1 and TRBJ1-5, with D uncertain. Per germline, CDR1 MNHNS and CDR2 SASEGT. Deletions cut 0 bases from V and 7 bases from J, with 7 bases between. The CDR3 length is 13 residues.

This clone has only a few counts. The CDR3 loop reads CASSRLAGGTYEQYF. In DNA form, the CDR3 reads TGTGCCAGCAGCCGACTAGCGGGAGGCACCTACGAGCAGTACTTC. The chain carries TRBV5-6 and TRBJ2-7; 13 bases are a match to TRBD2. The germline CDR1 and CDR2 sequences are SGHDT and YYEEEE. The CDR3 sequence is 15 residues long. Unmatched junction bases numbered 3, after V lost 4 bases and J lost 2 bases.

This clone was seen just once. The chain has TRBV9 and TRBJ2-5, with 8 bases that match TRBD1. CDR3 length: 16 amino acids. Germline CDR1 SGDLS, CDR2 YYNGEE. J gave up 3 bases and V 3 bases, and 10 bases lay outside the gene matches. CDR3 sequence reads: CASSAIVPGQEETQYF. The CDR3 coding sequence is TGTGCCAGCAGCGCGATCGTCCCGGGACAGGAAGAGACCCAGTACTTC.

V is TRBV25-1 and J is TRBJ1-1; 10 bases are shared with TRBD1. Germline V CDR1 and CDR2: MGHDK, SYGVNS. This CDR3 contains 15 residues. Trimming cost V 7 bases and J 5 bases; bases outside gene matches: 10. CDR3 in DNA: TGTGCCAGCATCCCCAGGGGGACAGGGGTTACTGAAGCTTTCTTT. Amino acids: CASIPRGTGVTEAFF.

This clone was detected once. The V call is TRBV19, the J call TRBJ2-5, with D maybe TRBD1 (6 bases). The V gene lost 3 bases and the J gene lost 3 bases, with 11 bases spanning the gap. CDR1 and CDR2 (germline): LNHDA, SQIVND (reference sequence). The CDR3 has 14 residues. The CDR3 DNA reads TGTGCCAGTAGTATTTTAGGGACAAAAGAGACCCAGTACTTC. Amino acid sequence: CASSILGTKETQYF.

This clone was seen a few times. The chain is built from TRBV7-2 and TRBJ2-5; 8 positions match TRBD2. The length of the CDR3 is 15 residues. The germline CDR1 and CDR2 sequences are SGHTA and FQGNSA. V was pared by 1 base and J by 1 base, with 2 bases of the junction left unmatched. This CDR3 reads CASSLEGTSQETQYF. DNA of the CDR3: TGTGCCAGCAGCTTAGAAGGGACTAGCCAAGAGACCCAGTACTTC.

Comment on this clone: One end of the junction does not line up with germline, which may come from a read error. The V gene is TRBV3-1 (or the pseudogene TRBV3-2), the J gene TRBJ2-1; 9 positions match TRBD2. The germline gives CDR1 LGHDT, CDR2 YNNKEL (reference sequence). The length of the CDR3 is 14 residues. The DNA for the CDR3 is TGTGCCAGCAGCCAAGGGTTTGCGGGAGGGCTGCATCTCTTC. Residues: CASSQGFAGGLHLF.

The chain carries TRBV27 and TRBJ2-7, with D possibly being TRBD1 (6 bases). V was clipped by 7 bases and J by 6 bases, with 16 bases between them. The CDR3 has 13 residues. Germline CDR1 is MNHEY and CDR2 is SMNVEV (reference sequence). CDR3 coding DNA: TGTGCCAGCAAAGGCTCTAACAGGGTCGAGCAGTACGTC. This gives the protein CASKGSNRVEQYV.

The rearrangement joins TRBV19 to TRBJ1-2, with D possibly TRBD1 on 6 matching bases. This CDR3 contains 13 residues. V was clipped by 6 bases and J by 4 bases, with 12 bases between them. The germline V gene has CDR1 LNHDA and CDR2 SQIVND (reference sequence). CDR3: CASSKQGTYGYTF. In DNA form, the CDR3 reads TGTGCCAGTAGCAAACAGGGTACCTATGGCTACACCTTC.

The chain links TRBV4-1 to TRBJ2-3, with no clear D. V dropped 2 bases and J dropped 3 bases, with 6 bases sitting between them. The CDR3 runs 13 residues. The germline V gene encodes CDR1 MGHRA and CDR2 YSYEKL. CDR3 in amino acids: CASSQTQTDTQYF. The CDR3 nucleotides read TGCGCCAGCAGCCAAACCCAGACAGATACGCAGTATTTT.

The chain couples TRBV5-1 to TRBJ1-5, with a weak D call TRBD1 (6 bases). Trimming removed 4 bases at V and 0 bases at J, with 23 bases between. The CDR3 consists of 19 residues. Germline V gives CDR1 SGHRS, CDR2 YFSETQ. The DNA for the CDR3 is TGCGCCAGCAGCACTCCTATCCCCGGACAGTTCAATAGCAATCAGCCCCAGCATTTT. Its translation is CASSTPIPGQFNSNQPQHF.

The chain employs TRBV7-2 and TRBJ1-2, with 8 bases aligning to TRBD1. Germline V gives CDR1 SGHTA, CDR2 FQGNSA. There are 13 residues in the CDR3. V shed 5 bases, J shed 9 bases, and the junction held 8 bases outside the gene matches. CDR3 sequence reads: CASSPLRTGSYTF. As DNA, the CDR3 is TGTGCCAGCAGCCCCCTCCGGACAGGGAGCTACACCTTC.

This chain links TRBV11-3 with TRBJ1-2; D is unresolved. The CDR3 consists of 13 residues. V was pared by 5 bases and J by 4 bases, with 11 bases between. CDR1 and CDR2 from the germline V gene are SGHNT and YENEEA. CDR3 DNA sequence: TGTGCCAGCAGCCCGGGTGCAGCCTATGGCTACACCTTC. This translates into CASSPGAAYGYTF.

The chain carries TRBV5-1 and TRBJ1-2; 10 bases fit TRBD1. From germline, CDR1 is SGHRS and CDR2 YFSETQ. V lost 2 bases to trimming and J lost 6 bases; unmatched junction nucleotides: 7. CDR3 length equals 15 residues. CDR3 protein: CASSFFWTGGDGYTF. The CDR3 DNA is TGCGCCAGCAGCTTTTTTTGGACAGGGGGAGATGGCTACACCTTC.